These 14 T cell receptor beta chains share one sample of origin, sequenced in a study of tumor and adjacent non-tumor tissue in lung cancer. TCRbeta libraries were built with three rounds of nested PCR, modified from ARM-PCR. TCRdb fed the multiplex PCR reads into MiXCR, producing one record per CDR3 protein. This sample yields about 100,000 distinct CDR3 sequences, of which about 62% are seen a single time; around 19% belongs to the top ten. RNA was extracted from bulk tissue without any cell sorting. This non-tumor lung sample came from over 3 cm beyond the tumor edge. Sample: distant non-tumor lung tissue. These TCRs come from a man aged 25 to 40 with non-small cell lung cancer.

This clonotype was counted once. The CDR3 does not end in the conserved phenylalanine or tryptophan, so this is likely a read error. The limits of the CDR3 on the DNA are not certain, so only TCRdb's listed CDR3 is given. The chain couples TRBV4-1 to TRBJ2-5; TRBD1, the table's D call, was not compared with the DNA. The CDR3 region is 14 residues in length, termini included. Germline V gene data show CDR1 as MGHRA and CDR2 as YSYEKL. CDR3 residues: CASNPPGTQETQYL.

With respect to this clonotype: Its ends do not fully match the called genes, so a read error is possible. The chain is built from TRBV19 and TRBJ1-1; possibly TRBD1 for D (5 bases). Germline values: CDR1 LNHDA, CDR2 SQIVND (reference sequence). This CDR3 region has 14 residues. The CDR3 DNA is TGTGCCAGTAGTATCCCGGGACGGGCGGAGAGACACTACTTT. Its protein product is CASSIPGRAERHYF.

This clonotype was observed a handful of times. It may be a read error: a sequence one base away is much more abundant. The chain carries TRBV4-1 and TRBJ2-1; TRBD1 might be the D (6 bases). The CDR3 sequence is 13 residues long. The V gene's germline CDR1 is MGHRA and CDR2 YSYEKL. The CDR3 reads CATSGDRYNEQFF. CDR3 DNA: TGCGCCACCAGCGGAGACAGGTACAATGAGCAGTTCTTC.

Note on this clonotype: This likely comes from a read error, as the CDR3 has no conserved phenylalanine or tryptophan at its end. No DNA is shown, since the ends of the CDR3 on it are uncertain; the CDR3 is the one TCRdb lists. The chain links TRBV11-2 to TRBJ2-2; TRBD2, the D gene given by the table, was not confirmed from the DNA. The CDR3 is made up of 14 amino acids, end residues included. Germline V gives CDR1 SGHAT, CDR2 FQNNGV. The CDR3 sequence: CASRARGGTGELSL.

This clonotype has more than one count but fewer than ten. A much larger clone differs by one base, so this may be a read error. The J gene is TRBJ2-7, the V gene TRBV6-5, with D uncertain. CDR1 is MNHEY, CDR2 SVGAGI, per germline. CDR3 length equals 11 residues. The CDR3: CVSSRHDEQYF. In DNA, the CDR3 is TGTGTCAGCAGCAGACATGACGAGCAGTACTTC.

With regard to this clonotype: At one end, the junction sequence differs from germline, possibly due to a read error. V gene TRBV6-5 combines with J gene TRBJ2-5; D call uncertain. The CDR3 runs 14 residues. The germline V gene has CDR1 MNHEY and CDR2 SVGAGI. DNA of the CDR3: TGTGCCCGCAGACCCCCGGGCCTCCAAGAGACCCAGTACTTC. This translates into CARRPPGLQETQYF.

Comments on this clonotype: Since the CDR3 does not end with the conserved phenylalanine or tryptophan, this likely comes from a read error. This chain joins TRBV11-3 and TRBJ2-3; D uncertain. This CDR3 spans 13 amino acids. CDR1 and CDR2 from the germline V gene are SGHNT and YENEEA. The CDR3 nucleotides read TGTGTCAGCAGCTTGGAGCTCACAGATACGCAGTATTCT. It codes for CVSSLELTDTQYS.

Worth noting for this clonotype: The junction shows a germline mismatch at one end, possibly a read error. The rearrangement links TRBV6-5 to TRBJ1-1; D unclear. The germline gives CDR1 MNHEY, CDR2 SVGAGI. The CDR3 is 13 amino acids. The CDR3 nucleotides read TGTGCCAGCAGTTACTCTACCGGAGAAGAAGATTTCTTT. Translating it yields CASSYSTGEEDFF.

The V call is TRBV11-2, the J call TRBJ2-5; possible D gene TRBD2, 6 bases. V was cut by 4 bases and J by 8 bases, with 8 bases left in between. Germline-derived CDR1 and CDR2 are SGHAT and FQNNGV. The CDR3 length is 11 residues. CDR3 in amino acids: CASSSGDTQYF. CDR3 bases: TGTGCCAGCAGCTCGGGAGACACCCAGTACTTC.

This clonotype was seen repeatedly, ten times or more. V gene TRBV4-1 combines with J gene TRBJ2-7; D unresolved. The CDR3 extends over 14 amino acids. The V gene's germline CDR1 is MGHRA and CDR2 YSYEKL. The V end lost 1 base, the J end lost 3 bases, and 10 bases lay between the germline ends. CDR3 protein: CASSQVDGDYEQYF. In DNA, the CDR3 is TGCGCCAGCAGCCAAGTGGACGGAGACTACGAGCAGTACTTC.

As for this clonotype: Being one base from a much bigger clone, this may be a read error. V and J are TRBV24-1 and TRBJ1-1, with a tentative D call TRBD1 (5 bases). In germline, CDR1 is KGHDR, CDR2 SFDVKD. The CDR3 consists of 13 residues. Written as DNA, the CDR3 is TGTACCACCCAAGCGTCGGGGGGCACTGAAGCTTTCTTT. It specifies CTTQASGGTEAFF.

As for this clonotype: The conserved phenylalanine or tryptophan is not found at the CDR3 terminus, so this likely reflects a read error. This rearrangement joins TRBV4-2 to TRBJ2-3; D may be TRBD2 (5 bases). The germline gives CDR1 LGHNA, CDR2 YNFKEQ. V was trimmed by 3 bases and J by 1 base, leaving 11 bases between them. CDR3 length: 15 residues. In DNA, the CDR3 is TGTGCCAGCAGCCAGGCTAGCAGAGGCACAGATACGCAGTATTTA. Amino acid sequence: CASSQASRGTDTQYL.

About this clonotype: Sequence at one end of the junction differs from germline and may be a read error. V usage is TRBV11-2 and J usage is TRBJ2-2; tentatively, D is TRBD2 (5 bases). The CDR3 has 12 residues. Germline values: CDR1 SGHAT, CDR2 FQNNGV. The CDR3 loop is CASSSPTGELFF. The CDR3 DNA sequence: TGTGCCAGCAGCTCCCCGACCGGGGAGCTGTTTTTC.

This clonotype has only one observation. The final CDR3 position lacks the conserved phenylalanine or tryptophan, pointing to a likely read error. The V gene is TRBV6-2 or TRBV6-3, the J gene TRBJ2-2; possible D gene TRBD2, 6 bases. The V gene's germline CDR1 is MNHEY and CDR2 SVGEGT. The CDR3 consists of 16 residues. V lost 6 bases and J lost 2, with 16 bases in between. CDR3 sequence (DNA): TGTGCCAGCAGCCTCTTCGGGGGAGCAAACACCGGGGAGCTGTTTTAT. This encodes CASSLFGGANTGELFY.